In its sample, the clone carrying this T cell receptor (beta chain) was seen once. The data are from a study of blood T cell repertoires in COVID-19. Study summary: Donors in the United States, Italy and Spain gave samples during acute or convalescent COVID-19. Sources were T cells, B-cell-depleted T cells, or PBMCs; the material itself was cDNA or gDNA.

Authors' analysis steps: The assay estimated nucleated cells by amplifying reference gene primers. Clones were sequenced by immunoSEQ multiplex PCR, and TCRdb holds only the in-frame ones, with some missing. That table gives V, J and clone size, and the DNA gave D and trimming. The table shows approximately 230,000 clones, with 75% to 90% occurring only once. Germline trimming cut 8 bases from V and 6 bases from J; bases unmatched to any gene: 5. The CDR3 totals 13 residues. The specimen sequenced was peripheral blood. The V gene is TRBV12-3 or TRBV12-4, the J gene TRBJ2-3; 10 nucleotides agree with TRBD1. This TCR was recovered from a man aged 25 to 40 who had recovered from COVID-19. The DNA of the CDR3 is TGTGCCAGCTCCGACAGGGGGCAGGATACGCAGTATTTT. It is translated as CASSDRGQDTQYF.